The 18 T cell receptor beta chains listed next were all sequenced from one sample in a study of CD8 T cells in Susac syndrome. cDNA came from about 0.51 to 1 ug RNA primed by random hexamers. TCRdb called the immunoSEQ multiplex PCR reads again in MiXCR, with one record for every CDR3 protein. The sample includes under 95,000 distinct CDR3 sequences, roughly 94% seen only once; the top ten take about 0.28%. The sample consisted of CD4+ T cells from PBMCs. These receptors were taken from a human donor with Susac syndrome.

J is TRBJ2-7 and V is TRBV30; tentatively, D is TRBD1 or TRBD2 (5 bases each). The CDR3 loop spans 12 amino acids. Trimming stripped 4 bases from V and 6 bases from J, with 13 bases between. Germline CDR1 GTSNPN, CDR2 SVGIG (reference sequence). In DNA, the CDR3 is TGTGCCTGGAACAGAGGGGTTGGCGAGCAGTACTTC. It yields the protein CAWNRGVGEQYF.

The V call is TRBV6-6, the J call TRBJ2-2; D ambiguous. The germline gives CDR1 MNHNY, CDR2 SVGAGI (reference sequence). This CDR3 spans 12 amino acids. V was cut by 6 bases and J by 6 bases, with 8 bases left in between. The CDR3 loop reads CASSSASGELFF. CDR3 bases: TGTGCCAGCAGCTCCGCTTCCGGGGAGCTGTTTTTT.

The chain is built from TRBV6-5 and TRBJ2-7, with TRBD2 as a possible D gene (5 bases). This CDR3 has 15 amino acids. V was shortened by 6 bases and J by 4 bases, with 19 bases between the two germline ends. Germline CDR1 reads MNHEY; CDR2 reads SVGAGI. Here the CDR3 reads CASRPPGVREYEQYF. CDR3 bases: TGTGCCAGCAGGCCACCTGGTGTTAGGGAGTACGAGCAGTACTTC.

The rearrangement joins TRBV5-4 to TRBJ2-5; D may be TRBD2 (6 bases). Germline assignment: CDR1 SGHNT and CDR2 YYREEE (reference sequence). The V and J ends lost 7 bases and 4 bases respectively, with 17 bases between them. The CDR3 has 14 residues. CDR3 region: CASGRDSGRETQYF. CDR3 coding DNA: TGTGCCAGCGGCCGGGACTCAGGGAGAGAGACCCAGTACTTC.

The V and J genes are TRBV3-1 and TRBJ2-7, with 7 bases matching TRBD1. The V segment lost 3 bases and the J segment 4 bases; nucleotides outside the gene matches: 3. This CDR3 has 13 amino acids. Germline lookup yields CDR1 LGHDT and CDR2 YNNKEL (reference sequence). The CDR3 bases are TGTGCCAGCAGCCAGACAGGGAAATACGAGCAGTACTTC. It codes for CASSQTGKYEQYF.

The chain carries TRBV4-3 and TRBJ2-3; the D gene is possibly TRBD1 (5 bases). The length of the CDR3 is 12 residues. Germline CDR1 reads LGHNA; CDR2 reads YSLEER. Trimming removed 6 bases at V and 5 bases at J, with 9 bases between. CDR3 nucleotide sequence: TGCGCCAGCAGTCAAAGGGGAGATACGCAGTATTTT. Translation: CASSQRGDTQYF.

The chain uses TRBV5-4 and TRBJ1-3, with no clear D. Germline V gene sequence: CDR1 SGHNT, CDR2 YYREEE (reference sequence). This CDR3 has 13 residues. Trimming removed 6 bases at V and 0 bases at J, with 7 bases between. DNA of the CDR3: TGTGCCAGCAAGTTCCTCTCTGGAAACACCATATATTTT. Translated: CASKFLSGNTIYF.

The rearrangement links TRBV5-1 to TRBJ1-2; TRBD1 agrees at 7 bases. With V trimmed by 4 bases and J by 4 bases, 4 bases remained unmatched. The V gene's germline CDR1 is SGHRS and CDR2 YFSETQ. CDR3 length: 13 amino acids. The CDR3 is CASSATGVYGYTF. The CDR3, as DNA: TGCGCCAGCAGCGCTACAGGGGTCTATGGCTACACCTTC.

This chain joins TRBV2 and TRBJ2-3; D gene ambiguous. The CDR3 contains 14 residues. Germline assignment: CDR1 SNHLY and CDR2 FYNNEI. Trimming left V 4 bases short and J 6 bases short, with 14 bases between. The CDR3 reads CASSALQLTDTQYF. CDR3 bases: TGTGCCAGCAGTGCCCTCCAACTTACCGATACGCAGTATTTT.

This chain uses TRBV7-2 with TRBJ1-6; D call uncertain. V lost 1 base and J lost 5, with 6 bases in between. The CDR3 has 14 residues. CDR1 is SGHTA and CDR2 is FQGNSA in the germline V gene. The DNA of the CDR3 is TGTGCCAGCAGCTTAGTGATGAATAATTCACCCCTCCACTTT. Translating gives CASSLVMNNSPLHF.

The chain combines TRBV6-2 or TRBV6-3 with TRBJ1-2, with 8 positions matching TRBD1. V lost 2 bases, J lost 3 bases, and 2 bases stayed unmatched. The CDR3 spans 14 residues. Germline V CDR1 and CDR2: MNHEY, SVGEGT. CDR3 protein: CASSYLTGDYGYTF. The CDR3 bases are TGTGCCAGCAGTTACCTGACAGGGGACTATGGCTACACCTTC.

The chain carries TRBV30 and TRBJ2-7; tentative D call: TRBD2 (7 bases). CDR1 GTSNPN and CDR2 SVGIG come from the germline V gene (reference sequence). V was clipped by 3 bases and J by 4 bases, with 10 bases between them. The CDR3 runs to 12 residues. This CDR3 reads CAWSKGGYEQYF. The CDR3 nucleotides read TGTGCCTGGAGCAAGGGGGGGTACGAGCAGTACTTC.

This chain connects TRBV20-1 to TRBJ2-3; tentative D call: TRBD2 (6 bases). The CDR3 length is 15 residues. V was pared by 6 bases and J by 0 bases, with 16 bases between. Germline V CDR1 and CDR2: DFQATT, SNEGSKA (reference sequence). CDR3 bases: TGCAGTGCCTTAGCCGGGACTGTAAGCACAGATACGCAGTATTTT. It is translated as CSALAGTVSTDTQYF.

CDR3 region: CASSRTLGTDTQYF. CDR3 nucleotides: TGTGCCAGCAGCCGTACCCTTGGCACAGATACGCAGTATTTT. V is TRBV14 and J is TRBJ2-3; no reliable D call. CDR3 length equals 14 residues. V lost 4 bases and J 1 base, leaving 9 bases between the germline ends. CDR1 is SGHDN and CDR2 is FVKESK in the germline V gene.

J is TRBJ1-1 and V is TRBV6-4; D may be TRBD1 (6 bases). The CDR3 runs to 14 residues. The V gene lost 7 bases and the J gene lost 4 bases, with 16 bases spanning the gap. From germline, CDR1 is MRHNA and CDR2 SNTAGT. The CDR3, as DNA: TGTGCCAGCACCGAGTCACAGGGAAGCACTGAAGCTTTCTTT. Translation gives CASTESQGSTEAFF.

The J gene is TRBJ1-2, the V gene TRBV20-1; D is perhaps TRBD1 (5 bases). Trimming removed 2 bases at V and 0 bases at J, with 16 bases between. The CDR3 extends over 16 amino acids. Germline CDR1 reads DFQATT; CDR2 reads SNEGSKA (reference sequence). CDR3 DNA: TGCAGTGCTAGACCCCCCTCCGGGACGTCTAACTATGGCTACACCTTC. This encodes CSARPPSGTSNYGYTF.

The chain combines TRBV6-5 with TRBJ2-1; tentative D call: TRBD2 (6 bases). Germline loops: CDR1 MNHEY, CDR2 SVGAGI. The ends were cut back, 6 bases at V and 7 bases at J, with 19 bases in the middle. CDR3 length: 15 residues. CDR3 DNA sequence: TGTGCCAGCAGGCACCCTGACAAGACTAGGAATGAGCAGTTCTTC. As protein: CASRHPDKTRNEQFF.

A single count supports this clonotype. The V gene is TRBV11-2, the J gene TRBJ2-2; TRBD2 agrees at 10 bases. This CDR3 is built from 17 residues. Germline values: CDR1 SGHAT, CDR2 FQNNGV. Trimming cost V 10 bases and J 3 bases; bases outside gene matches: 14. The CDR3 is CATRLSGGALYTGELFF. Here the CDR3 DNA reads TGTGCCACCAGATTGAGCGGGGGGGCCCTGTACACCGGGGAGCTGTTTTTT.